These 17 T cell receptor beta chains were all obtained from the same sample, sequenced in a study of sequential checkpoint blockade in melanoma. Treatment here: randomized to nivolumab then ipilimumab (arm A) or the reverse (arm B). Some clones are missing from TCRdb's copy, which holds only in-frame ones; the method was immunoSEQ multiplex PCR. Altogether over 15,000 clones are present, roughly 70% being singletons, with the ten largest covering approximately 10%. The sequences come from CD8+ T cells sorted from blood (inferred from file names), collected from a patient given nivolumab and ipilimumab in sequence. The origin of the receptors is a human donor with melanoma.

The chain is built from TRBV5-1 and TRBJ2-2, with no clear D. V was pared by 1 base and J by 2 bases, with 6 bases between. Germline V CDR1 and CDR2: SGHRS, YFSETQ. CDR3 length: 14 amino acids. CDR3 region: CASSLKLNTGELFF. In DNA, the CDR3 is TGCGCCAGCAGCTTGAAATTAAACACCGGGGAGCTGTTTTTT.

J is TRBJ1-1 and V is TRBV7-7, with 9 bases aligning to TRBD1. This CDR3 region has 13 residues. J was trimmed by 5 bases and V by 3 bases; bases with no gene match: 1. Per the germline V gene, CDR1 is SSHAT and CDR2 is FNYEAQ (reference sequence). The CDR3 region has the DNA TGTGCCAGCAGCTTGGGGACAGGGACTGAAGCTTTCTTT. It encodes CASSLGTGTEAFF.

The chain employs TRBV7-9 and TRBJ1-2; TRBD1 matches at 7 bases. The junction had 2 bases not matched to a gene; V was cut back by 1 base and J by 0 bases. Germline V CDR1 and CDR2: SEHNR, FQNEAQ (reference sequence). This CDR3 has 15 amino acids. The CDR3 region is CASSLGQGANYGYTF. The CDR3 bases are TGTGCCAGCAGCTTAGGACAGGGTGCTAACTATGGCTACACCTTC.

This clone was recorded only once. V is TRBV28 and J is TRBJ2-3, with 13 bases that match TRBD2. J was trimmed by 7 bases and V by 6 bases; bases with no gene match: 7. The CDR3 length is 15 residues. Germline-derived CDR1 and CDR2 are MDHEN and SYDVKM. This chain's CDR3 is CASRWTSGRMHTQYF. As DNA, the CDR3 is TGTGCCAGCAGATGGACTAGCGGGAGAATGCATACGCAGTATTTT.

V gene TRBV6-1 combines with J gene TRBJ2-7; TRBD1 matches 7 bases. This CDR3 has 13 residues. Trimming removed 8 bases from V and 4 bases from J; junction bases left unmatched: 8. Germline CDR1 MNHNS, CDR2 SASEGT. CDR3 sequence (DNA): TGTGCCAGCGGGACAGTAAAAGATTACGAGCAGTACTTC. Amino acid sequence: CASGTVKDYEQYF.

The chain carries TRBV13 and TRBJ2-1, with 7 bases identical to TRBD2. V lost 6 bases and J lost 3; bases outside the gene matches: 8. CDR1 is PRHDT and CDR2 is FYEKMQ in the germline V gene (reference sequence). This CDR3 has 15 amino acids. The CDR3 bases are TGTGCCAGCAGGAGCGGGGCCCATCTCTACAATGAGCAGTTCTTC. Its protein is CASRSGAHLYNEQFF.

This chain uses TRBV11-2 with TRBJ2-7; 7 bases align to TRBD1. Germline V gives CDR1 SGHAT, CDR2 FQNNGV. There are 15 residues in the CDR3. V lost 3 bases and J lost 4; bases outside the gene matches: 9. For the CDR3, the DNA is TGTGCCAGCAGCTTCCCTATGACAGGGTCATACGAGCAGTACTTC. It specifies CASSFPMTGSYEQYF.

The chain recombines TRBV7-8 with TRBJ2-7, with a possible D match to TRBD1 (6 bases). CDR1 SGHVS and CDR2 FQNEAQ come from the germline V gene. The ends were cut back, 5 bases at V and 4 bases at J, with 21 bases in the middle. This CDR3 spans 16 amino acids. CDR3 DNA sequence: TGTGCCAGCAGCCCCCTCGGGGATACAGGGAATTACGAGCAGTACTTC. Encoded protein: CASSPLGDTGNYEQYF.

The chain combines TRBV7-9 with TRBJ2-7; D possibly corresponds to TRBD2 (6 bases). CDR1 SEHNR and CDR2 FQNEAQ come from the germline V gene (reference sequence). Trimming took 5 bases from V and 5 from J, leaving 10 bases between them. The CDR3 has 12 residues. The CDR3 spells CASSPGLDEQYF. The CDR3 DNA reads TGTGCCAGCAGCCCGGGACTGGACGAGCAGTACTTC.

The V and J genes are TRBV2 and TRBJ2-7, with 7 positions matching TRBD1. V was clipped by 10 bases and J by 0 bases; unmatched bases: 6. The CDR3 runs to 13 residues. The V gene's germline CDR1 is SNHLY and CDR2 FYNNEI. The CDR3 DNA sequence: TGTGCCATTCAGGGGACAGCCTCCTACGAGCAGTACTTC. It encodes CAIQGTASYEQYF. Combining the CDR3 with reference TRBV2 and TRBJ2-7 gives the whole variable domain EPEVTQTPSHQVTQMGQEVILRCVPISNHLYFYWYRQILGQKVEFLVSFYNNEISEKSEIFDDQFSVERPDGSNFTLKIRSTKLEDSAMYFCAIQGTASYEQYFGPGTRLTVT.

The gene calls are TRBV14 and TRBJ2-1; tentatively, D is TRBD1 (6 bases). Trimming shortened V by 0 bases and J by 15 bases, and 18 bases separated the two germline ends. The CDR3 runs to 14 residues. Germline V gene lookup returns CDR1 SGHDN and CDR2 FVKESK. The chain's CDR3 is CASSQDLSGTPWFF. The DNA for the CDR3 is TGTGCCAGCAGCCAAGATCTTTCGGGGACACCCTGGTTCTTC.

The chain uses TRBV11-3 and TRBJ2-1, with 13 bases that match TRBD2. The V gene end was trimmed by 4 bases and the J gene end by 0 bases; junction bases not matched to a gene: 3. The CDR3 length is 17 residues. Germline CDR1 and CDR2: SGHNT and YENEEA. The CDR3: CASSSWTSGSSYNEQFF. The CDR3 DNA sequence: TGTGCCAGCAGCTCCTGGACTAGCGGGAGCTCCTACAATGAGCAGTTCTTC.

The chain has TRBV5-1 and TRBJ2-2; the match to TRBD2 covers 10 bases. Germline-derived CDR1 and CDR2 are SGHRS and YFSETQ. Germline trimming cut 4 bases from V and 5 bases from J; bases unmatched to any gene: 5. This CDR3 is built from 15 residues. The CDR3 sequence: CASSPGLALTGELFF. The CDR3, as DNA: TGCGCCAGCAGCCCGGGACTAGCGTTGACCGGGGAGCTGTTTTTT.

This clone has a handful of counts. The V gene is TRBV28, the J gene TRBJ1-3, with a weak D call TRBD1 (6 bases). Trimming pared 2 bases from V and 4 bases from J, leaving 15 bases between. The CDR3 totals 16 residues. The germline gives CDR1 MDHEN, CDR2 SYDVKM. The DNA for the CDR3 is TGTGCCAGCAGTTTAATACAGGGAACGGGGGGAAACACCATATATTTT. Translation gives CASSLIQGTGGNTIYF.

This clone was seen just once. The J gene is TRBJ2-3, the V gene TRBV10-2; D is possibly TRBD2 (6 bases). V lost 8 bases to trimming and J lost 0 bases, with 12 bases between them. Germline-derived CDR1 and CDR2 are WSHSY and SAAADI. The CDR3 consists of 14 residues. The CDR3 DNA reads as TGCGCCAGCTTTTCCGGGACTAGCACAGATACGCAGTATTTT. It encodes CASFSGTSTDTQYF.

This chain connects TRBV11-2 to TRBJ1-2; a weak D match, TRBD1 (5 bases). Germline lookup yields CDR1 SGHAT and CDR2 FQNNGV. This CDR3 region has 11 residues. Deletions cut 7 bases from V and 8 bases from J, with 11 bases between. The CDR3 sequence is CASNSGGGYTF. CDR3 coding DNA: TGTGCCAGCAACAGTGGGGGGGGCTACACCTTC.

This sequence joins TRBV6-6 and TRBJ1-5, with TRBD1 matching over 8 bases. Germline V CDR1 and CDR2: MNHNY, SVGAGI (reference sequence). J lost 7 bases, V lost 4 bases, and 9 bases had no gene match. The length of the CDR3 is 15 residues. DNA of the CDR3: TGTGCCAGCAGTTCCTCCCAGGGGGCCGGGCAGCCCCAGCATTTT. The encoded protein is CASSSSQGAGQPQHF.